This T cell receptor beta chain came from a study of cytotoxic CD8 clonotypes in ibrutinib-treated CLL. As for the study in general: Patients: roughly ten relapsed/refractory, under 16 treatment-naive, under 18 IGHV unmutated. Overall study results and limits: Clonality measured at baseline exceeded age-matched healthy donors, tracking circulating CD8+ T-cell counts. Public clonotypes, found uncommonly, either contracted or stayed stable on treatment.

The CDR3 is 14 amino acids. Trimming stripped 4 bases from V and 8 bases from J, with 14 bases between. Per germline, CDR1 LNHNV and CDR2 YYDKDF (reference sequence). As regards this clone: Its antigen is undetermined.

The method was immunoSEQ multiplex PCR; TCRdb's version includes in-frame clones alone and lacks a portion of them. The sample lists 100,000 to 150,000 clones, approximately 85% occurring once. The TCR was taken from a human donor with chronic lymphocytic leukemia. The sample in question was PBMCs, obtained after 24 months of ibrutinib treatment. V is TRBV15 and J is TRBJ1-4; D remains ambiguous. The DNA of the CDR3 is TGTGCCACCAGCATTTCTAGAACGGGGGAAAAACTGTTTTTT. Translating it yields CATSISRTGEKLFF.